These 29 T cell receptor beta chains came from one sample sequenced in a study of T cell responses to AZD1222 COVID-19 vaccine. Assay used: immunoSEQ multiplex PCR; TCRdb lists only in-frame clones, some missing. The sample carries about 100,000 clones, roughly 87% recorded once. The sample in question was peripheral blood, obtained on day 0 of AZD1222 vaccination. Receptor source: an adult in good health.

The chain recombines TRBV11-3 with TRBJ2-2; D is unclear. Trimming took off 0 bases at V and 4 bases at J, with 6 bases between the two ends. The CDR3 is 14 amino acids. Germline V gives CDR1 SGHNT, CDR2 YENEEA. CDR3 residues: CASSLDPVTGELFF. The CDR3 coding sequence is TGTGCCAGCAGCTTAGATCCCGTCACCGGGGAGCTGTTTTTT. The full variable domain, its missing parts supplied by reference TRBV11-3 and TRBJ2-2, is EAGVVQSPRYKIIEKKQPVAFWCNPISGHNTLYWYLQNLGQGPELLIRYENEEAVDDSQLPKDRFSAERLKGVDSTLKIQPAELGDSAVYLCASSLDPVTGELFFGEGSRLTVL.

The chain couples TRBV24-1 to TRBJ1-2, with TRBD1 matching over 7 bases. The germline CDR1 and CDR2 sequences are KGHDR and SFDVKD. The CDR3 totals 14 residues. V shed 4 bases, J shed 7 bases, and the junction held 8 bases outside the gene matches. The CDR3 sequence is CATSDTGALSGYTF. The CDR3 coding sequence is TGTGCCACCAGTGACACAGGGGCACTCTCTGGCTACACCTTC.

The CDR3 sequence is CASSYSGGYGYTF. Written as DNA, the CDR3 is TGTGCCAGCAGTTACTCGGGGGGCTATGGCTACACCTTC. This chain joins TRBV6-5 and TRBJ1-2; a weak D match, TRBD1 (5 bases). V was cut by 0 bases and J by 4 bases, with 6 bases left in between. CDR3 length: 13 amino acids. Germline V CDR1 and CDR2: MNHEY, SVGAGI.

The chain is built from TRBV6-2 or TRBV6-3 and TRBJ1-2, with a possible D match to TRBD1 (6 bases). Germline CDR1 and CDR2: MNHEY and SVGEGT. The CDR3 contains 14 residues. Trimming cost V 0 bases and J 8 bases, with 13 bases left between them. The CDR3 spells CASSYSTGYGGYTF. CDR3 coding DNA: TGTGCCAGCAGTTACTCCACAGGGTATGGGGGCTACACCTTC.

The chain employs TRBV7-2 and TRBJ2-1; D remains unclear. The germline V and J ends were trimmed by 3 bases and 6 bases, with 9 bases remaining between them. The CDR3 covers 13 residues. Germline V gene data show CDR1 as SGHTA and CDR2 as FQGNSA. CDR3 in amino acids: CASSFNPPNEQFF. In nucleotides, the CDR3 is TGTGCCAGCAGCTTTAACCCCCCCAATGAGCAGTTCTTC. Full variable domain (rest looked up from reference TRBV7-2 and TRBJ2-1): GAGVSQSPSNKVTEKGKDVELRCDPISGHTALYWYRQSLGQGLEFLIYFQGNSAPDKSGLPSDRFSAERTGGSVSTLTIQRTQQEDSAVYLCASSFNPPNEQFFGPGTRLTVL.

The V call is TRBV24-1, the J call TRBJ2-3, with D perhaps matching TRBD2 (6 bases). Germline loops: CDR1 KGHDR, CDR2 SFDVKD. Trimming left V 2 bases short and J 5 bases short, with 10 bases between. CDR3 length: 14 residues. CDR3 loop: CATSDWKEGDTQYF. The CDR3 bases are TGTGCCACCAGTGATTGGAAGGAGGGAGATACGCAGTATTTT.

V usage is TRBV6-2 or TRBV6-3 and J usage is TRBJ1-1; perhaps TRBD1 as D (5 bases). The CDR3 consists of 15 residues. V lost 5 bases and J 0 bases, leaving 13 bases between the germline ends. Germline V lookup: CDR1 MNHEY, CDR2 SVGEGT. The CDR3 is CASSETENMNTEAFF. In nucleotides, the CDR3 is TGTGCCAGCAGTGAGACAGAAAACATGAACACTGAAGCTTTCTTT.

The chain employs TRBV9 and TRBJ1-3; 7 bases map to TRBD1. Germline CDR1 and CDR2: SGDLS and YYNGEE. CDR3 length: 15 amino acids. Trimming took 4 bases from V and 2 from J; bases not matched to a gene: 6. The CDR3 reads CASSRTGATGNTIYF. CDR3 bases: TGTGCCAGCAGCCGGACAGGTGCAACTGGAAACACCATATATTTT.

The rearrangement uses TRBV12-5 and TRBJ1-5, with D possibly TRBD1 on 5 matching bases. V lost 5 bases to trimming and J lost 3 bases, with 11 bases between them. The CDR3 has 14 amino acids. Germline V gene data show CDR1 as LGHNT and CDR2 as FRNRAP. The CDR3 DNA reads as TGTGCTAGTGGTGGTCCGGGGCCCAATCAGCCCCAGCATTTT. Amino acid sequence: CASGGPGPNQPQHF.

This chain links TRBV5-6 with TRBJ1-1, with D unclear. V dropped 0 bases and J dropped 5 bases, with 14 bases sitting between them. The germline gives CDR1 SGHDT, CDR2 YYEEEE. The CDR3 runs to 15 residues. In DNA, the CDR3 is TGTGCCAGCAGCTTGGGTCCGGGATCTGGGACTGAAGCTTTCTTT. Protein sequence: CASSLGPGSGTEAFF.

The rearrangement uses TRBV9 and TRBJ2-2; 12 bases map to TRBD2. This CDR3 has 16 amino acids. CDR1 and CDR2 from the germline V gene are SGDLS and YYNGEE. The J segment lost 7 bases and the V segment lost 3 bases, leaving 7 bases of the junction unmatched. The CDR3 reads CASSARTSGMNGELFF. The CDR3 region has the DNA TGTGCCAGCAGCGCAAGGACTAGCGGGATGAACGGGGAGCTGTTTTTT.

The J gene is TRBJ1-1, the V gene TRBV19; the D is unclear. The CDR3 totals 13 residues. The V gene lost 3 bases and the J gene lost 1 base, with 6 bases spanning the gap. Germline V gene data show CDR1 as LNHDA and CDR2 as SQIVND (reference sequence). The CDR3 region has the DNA TGTGCCAGTAGTATGGAGGGGAACACTGAAGCTTTCTTT. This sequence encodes CASSMEGNTEAFF.

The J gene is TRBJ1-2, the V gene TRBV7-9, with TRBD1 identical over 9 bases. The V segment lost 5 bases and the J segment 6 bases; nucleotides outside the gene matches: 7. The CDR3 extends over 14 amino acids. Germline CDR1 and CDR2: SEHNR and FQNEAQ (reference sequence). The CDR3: CASSPQTGGDGYTF. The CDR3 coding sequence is TGTGCCAGCAGCCCCCAGACAGGGGGGGATGGCTACACCTTC.

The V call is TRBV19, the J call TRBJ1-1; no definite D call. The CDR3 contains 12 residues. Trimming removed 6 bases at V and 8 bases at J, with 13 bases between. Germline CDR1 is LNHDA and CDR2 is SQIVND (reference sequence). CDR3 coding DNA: TGTGCCAGTAGATCCTCCTCTAAGGAAGCTTTCTTT. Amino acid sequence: CASRSSSKEAFF.

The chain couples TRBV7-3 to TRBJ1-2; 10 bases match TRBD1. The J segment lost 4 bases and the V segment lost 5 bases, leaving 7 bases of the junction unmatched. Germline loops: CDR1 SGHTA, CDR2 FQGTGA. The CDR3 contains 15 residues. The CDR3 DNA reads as TGTGCCAGCAGCCCACGACAGGGGGCGAGCTATGGCTACACCTTC. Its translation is CASSPRQGASYGYTF.

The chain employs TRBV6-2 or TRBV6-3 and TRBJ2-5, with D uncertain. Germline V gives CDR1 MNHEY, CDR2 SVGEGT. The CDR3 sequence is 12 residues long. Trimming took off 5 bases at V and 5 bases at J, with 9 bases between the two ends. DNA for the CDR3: TGTGCCAGCAGTCGTGGATCGGAGACCCAGTACTTC. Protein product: CASSRGSETQYF.

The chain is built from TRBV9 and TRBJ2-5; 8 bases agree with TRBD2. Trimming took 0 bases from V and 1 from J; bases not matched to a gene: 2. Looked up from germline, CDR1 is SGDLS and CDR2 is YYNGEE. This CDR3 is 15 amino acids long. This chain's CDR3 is CASSVGGTSQETQYF. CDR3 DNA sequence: TGTGCCAGCAGCGTAGGGGGGACTAGCCAAGAGACCCAGTACTTC.

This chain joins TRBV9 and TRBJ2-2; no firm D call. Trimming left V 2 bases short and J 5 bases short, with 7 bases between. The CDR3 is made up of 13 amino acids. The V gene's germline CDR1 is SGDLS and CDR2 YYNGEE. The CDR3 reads CASSVARTGELFF. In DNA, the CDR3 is TGTGCCAGCAGCGTGGCGAGGACCGGGGAGCTGTTTTTT.

CDR3 in amino acids: CASSPRQGNTGELFF. CDR3 DNA sequence: TGTGCCAGCAGCCCCCGACAGGGTAACACCGGGGAGCTGTTTTTT. This chain links TRBV11-3 with TRBJ2-2, with 7 nucleotides matching TRBD1. Germline-derived CDR1 and CDR2 are SGHNT and YENEEA. The CDR3 is 15 residues long. Unmatched junction bases numbered 5, after V lost 5 bases and J lost 2 bases.

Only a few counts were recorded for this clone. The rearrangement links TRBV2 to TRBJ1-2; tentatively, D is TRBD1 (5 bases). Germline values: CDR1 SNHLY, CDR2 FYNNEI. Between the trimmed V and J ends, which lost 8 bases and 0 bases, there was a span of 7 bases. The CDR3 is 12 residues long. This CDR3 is CASGGANYGYTF. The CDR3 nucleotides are TGTGCCAGCGGGGGGGCTAACTATGGCTACACCTTC.

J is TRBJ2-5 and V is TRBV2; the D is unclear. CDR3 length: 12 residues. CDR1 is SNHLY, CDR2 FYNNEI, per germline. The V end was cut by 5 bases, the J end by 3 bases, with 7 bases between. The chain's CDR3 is CASSNSEETQYF. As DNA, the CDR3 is TGTGCCAGCAGTAACAGTGAAGAGACCCAGTACTTC. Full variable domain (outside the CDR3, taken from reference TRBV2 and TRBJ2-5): EPEVTQTPSHQVTQMGQEVILRCVPISNHLYFYWYRQILGQKVEFLVSFYNNEISEKSEIFDDQFSVERPDGSNFTLKIRSTKLEDSAMYFCASSNSEETQYFGPGTRLLVL.

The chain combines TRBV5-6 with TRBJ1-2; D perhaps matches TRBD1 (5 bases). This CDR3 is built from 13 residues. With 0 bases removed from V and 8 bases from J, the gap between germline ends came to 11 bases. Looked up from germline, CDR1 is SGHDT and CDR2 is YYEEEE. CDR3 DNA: TGTGCCAGCAGCTTGGCAGGGATCAGCGGCTACACCTTC. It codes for CASSLAGISGYTF.

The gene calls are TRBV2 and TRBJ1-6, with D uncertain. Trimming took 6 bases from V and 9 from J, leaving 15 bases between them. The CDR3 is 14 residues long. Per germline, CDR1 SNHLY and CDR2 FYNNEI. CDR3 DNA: TGTGCCAGCAGGATACAAGAGGGAGCTTCACCCCTCCACTTT. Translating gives CASRIQEGASPLHF.

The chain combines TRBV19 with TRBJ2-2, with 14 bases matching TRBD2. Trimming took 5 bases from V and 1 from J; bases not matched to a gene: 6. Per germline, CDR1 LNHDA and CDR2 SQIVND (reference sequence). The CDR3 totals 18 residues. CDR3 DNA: TGTGCCAGTAGTTTCTCGGGACTAGCGGGGGAGAACACCGGGGAGCTGTTTTTT. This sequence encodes CASSFSGLAGENTGELFF. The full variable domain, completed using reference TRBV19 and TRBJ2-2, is DGGITQSPKYLFRKEGQNVTLSCEQNLNHDAMYWYRQDPGQGLRLIYYSQIVNDFQKGDIAEGYSVSREKKESFPLTVTSAQKNPTAFYLCASSFSGLAGENTGELFFGEGSRLTVL.

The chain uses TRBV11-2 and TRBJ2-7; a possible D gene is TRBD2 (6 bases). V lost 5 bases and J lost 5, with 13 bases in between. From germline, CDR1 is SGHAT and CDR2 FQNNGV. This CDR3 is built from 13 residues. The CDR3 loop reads CASSRGAFNEQYF. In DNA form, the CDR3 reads TGTGCCAGCAGCCGCGGGGCGTTCAACGAGCAGTACTTC.

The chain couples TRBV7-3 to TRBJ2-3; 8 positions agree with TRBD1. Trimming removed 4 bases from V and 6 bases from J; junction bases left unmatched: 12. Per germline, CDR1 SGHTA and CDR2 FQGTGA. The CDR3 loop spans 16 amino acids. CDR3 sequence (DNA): TGTGCCAGCAGCTCGGGACAGGCCCCCTTTTTGGATACGCAGTATTTT. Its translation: CASSSGQAPFLDTQYF.

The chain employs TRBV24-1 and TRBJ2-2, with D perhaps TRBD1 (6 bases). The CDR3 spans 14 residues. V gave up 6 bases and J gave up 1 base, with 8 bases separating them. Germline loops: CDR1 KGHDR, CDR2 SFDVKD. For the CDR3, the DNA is TGTGCCACCAGTAACAGGGTGAACACCGGGGAGCTGTTTTTT. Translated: CATSNRVNTGELFF.

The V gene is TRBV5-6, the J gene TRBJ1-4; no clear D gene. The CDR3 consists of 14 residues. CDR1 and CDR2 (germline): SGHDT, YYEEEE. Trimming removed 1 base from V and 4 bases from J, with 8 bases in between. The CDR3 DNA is TGTGCCAGCAGCTTGACCGGGGTTAATGAAAAACTGTTTTTT. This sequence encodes CASSLTGVNEKLFF.

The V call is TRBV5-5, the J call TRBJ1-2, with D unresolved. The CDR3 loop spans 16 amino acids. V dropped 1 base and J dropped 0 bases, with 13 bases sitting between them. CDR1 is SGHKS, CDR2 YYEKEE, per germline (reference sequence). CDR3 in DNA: TGTGCCAGCAGCTTGTCGGCGGGCAGAGCTAACTATGGCTACACCTTC. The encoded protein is CASSLSAGRANYGYTF.